These T cell receptor beta chains were read from a single sample in a study of CD8 T cells in Susac syndrome. In TCRdb, the immunoSEQ multiplex PCR reads were re-called with MiXCR into one record per CDR3 protein. The data hold some 260,000 distinct CDR3 sequences, with about 94% observed a single time. Sequencing was done on a sample of CD4+ T cells from PBMCs. The receptors were gathered from a human donor with multiple sclerosis. Each CDR3 is given with its conserved first and last residue. The order of the fields is D gene, clone size, J gene, V gene, CDR3 protein, CDR3 DNA. A D gene is named only where the DNA matches it firmly. Expanded clones get a size class; other rows say once, few or many, or leave the size out.

D gene: TRBD1; clone size: few; J gene: TRBJ2-7; V gene: TRBV6-1; CDR3 protein: CAGSGTGSYEQYF; CDR3 DNA: TGTGCCGGCTCGGGGACAGGGAGCTACGAGCAGTACTTC
D gene: TRBD1; clone size: .; J gene: TRBJ2-6; V gene: TRBV6-1; CDR3 protein: CASSAHRGSGANVLTF; CDR3 DNA: TGTGCCAGCAGTGCCCACAGGGGTTCTGGGGCCAACGTCCTGACTTTC
D gene: TRBD2; clone size: .; J gene: TRBJ2-3; V gene: TRBV5-6; CDR3 protein: CASSSTAGGQDTDTQYF; CDR3 DNA: TGTGCCAGCAGCTCGACAGCGGGAGGGCAGGACACAGATACGCAGTATTTT
D gene: TRBD1; clone size: .; J gene: TRBJ2-1; V gene: TRBV12-3/TRBV12-4; CDR3 protein: CASSRTGNTNEQFF; CDR3 DNA: TGTGCCAGCAGCCGGACAGGGAATACCAATGAGCAGTTCTTC
D gene: .; clone size: .; J gene: TRBJ1-1; V gene: TRBV19; CDR3 protein: CASTRGGPEAFF; CDR3 DNA: TGTGCCAGTACCCGAGGGGGGCCTGAAGCTTTCTTT
D gene: .; clone size: .; J gene: TRBJ2-4; V gene: TRBV7-3; CDR3 protein: CASSVGPGENIQYF; CDR3 DNA: TGTGCCAGCAGCGTGGGACCGGGTGAGAACATTCAGTACTTC
D gene: .; clone size: .; J gene: TRBJ1-3; V gene: TRBV3-1; CDR3 protein: CASTVRGGAGNTIYF; CDR3 DNA: TGTGCCAGCACCGTCCGGGGTGGTGCTGGAAACACCATATATTTT
D gene: .; clone size: .; J gene: TRBJ2-2; V gene: TRBV10-3; CDR3 protein: CATAEFTGELFF; CDR3 DNA: TGTGCCACCGCGGAGTTTACCGGGGAGCTGTTTTTT
D gene: TRBD2; clone size: .; J gene: TRBJ2-3; V gene: TRBV11-3; CDR3 protein: CASSLGASGSTDTQYF; CDR3 DNA: TGTGCCAGCAGCTTAGGGGCTAGCGGCAGCACAGATACGCAGTATTTT
D gene: TRBD1; clone size: .; J gene: TRBJ1-1; V gene: TRBV4-1; CDR3 protein: CASSPIADRATEAFF; CDR3 DNA: TGCGCCAGCAGCCCAATAGCGGACAGGGCCACTGAAGCTTTCTTT
D gene: TRBD2; clone size: .; J gene: TRBJ2-7; V gene: TRBV6-5; CDR3 protein: CASSYGRTSGGHGYEQYF; CDR3 DNA: TGTGCCAGCAGTTACGGACGGACTAGCGGGGGCCATGGTTACGAGCAGTACTTC
D gene: .; clone size: .; J gene: TRBJ1-6; V gene: TRBV30; CDR3 protein: CAWARPQGVGPYNSPLHF; CDR3 DNA: TGTGCCTGGGCGAGACCCCAGGGAGTAGGGCCCTATAATTCACCCCTCCACTTT
D gene: .; clone size: .; J gene: TRBJ2-6; V gene: TRBV3-1; CDR3 protein: CASSRESGANVLTF; CDR3 DNA: TGTGCCAGCAGCCGGGAGTCTGGGGCCAACGTCCTGACTTTC